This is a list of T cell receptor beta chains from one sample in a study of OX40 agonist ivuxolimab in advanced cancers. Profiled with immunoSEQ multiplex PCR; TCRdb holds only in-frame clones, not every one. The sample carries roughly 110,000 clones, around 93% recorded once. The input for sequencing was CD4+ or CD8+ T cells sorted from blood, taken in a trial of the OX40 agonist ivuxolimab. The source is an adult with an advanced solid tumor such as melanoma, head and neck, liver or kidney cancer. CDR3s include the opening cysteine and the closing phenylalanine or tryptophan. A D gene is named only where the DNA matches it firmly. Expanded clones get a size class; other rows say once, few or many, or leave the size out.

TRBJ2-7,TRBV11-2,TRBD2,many,CASSLDAGVYEQYF,TGTGCCAGCAGCTTAGATGCGGGAGTGTACGAGCAGTACTTC
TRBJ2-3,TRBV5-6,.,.,CASSLVGGGVSTDTQYF,TGTGCCAGCAGCCTAGTGGGCGGAGGGGTTAGCACAGATACGCAGTATTTT
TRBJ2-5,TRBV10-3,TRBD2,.,CATLGGAGGGQETQYF,TGTGCCACCCTCGGGGGAGCGGGAGGAGGCCAAGAGACCCAGTACTTC
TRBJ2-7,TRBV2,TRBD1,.,CASSGRGTGRYEQYF,TGTGCCAGCAGTGGAAGAGGGACAGGGCGGTACGAGCAGTACTTC
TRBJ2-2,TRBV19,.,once,CASSIENGELFF,TGTGCCAGTAGTATTGAAAACGGGGAGCTGTTTTTT
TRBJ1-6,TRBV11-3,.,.,CASTEGDNSPLHF,TGTGCCAGCACTGAAGGGGATAATTCACCCCTCCACTTT
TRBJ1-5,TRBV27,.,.,CASSPLILQGQPQHF,TGTGCCAGCAGTCCGCTCATCCTACAAGGGCAGCCCCAGCATTTT
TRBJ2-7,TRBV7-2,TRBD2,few,CASSLFLAGYEQYF,TGTGCCAGCAGCTTATTTCTAGCGGGCTACGAGCAGTACTTC
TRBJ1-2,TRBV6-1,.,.,CASSDMIRDGYTF,TGTGCCAGCAGTGATATGATACGGGATGGCTACACCTTC
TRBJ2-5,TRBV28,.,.,CASSPTWETQETQYF,TGTGCCAGCAGTCCCACGTGGGAGACCCAAGAGACCCAGTACTTC
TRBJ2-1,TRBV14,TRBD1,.,CASSAQGAGDEQFF,TGTGCCAGCAGTGCTCAGGGGGCTGGGGATGAGCAGTTCTTC
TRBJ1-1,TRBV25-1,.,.,CASSEGGYTEAFF,TGTGCCAGCAGTGAAGGGGGTTACACTGAAGCTTTCTTT
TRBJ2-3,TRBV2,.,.,CASSKGSTTDTQYF,TGTGCCAGCAGTAAAGGGTCCACCACAGATACGCAGTATTTT
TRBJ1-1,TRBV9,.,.,CASSPTSHTEAFF,TGTGCCAGCAGCCCCACAAGTCACACTGAAGCTTTCTTT
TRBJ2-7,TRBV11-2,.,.,CASSFSGLQGVEQYF,TGTGCCAGCAGCTTTAGTGGGTTACAGGGAGTCGAGCAGTACTTC
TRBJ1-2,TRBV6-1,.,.,CASSENSYGYTF,TGTGCCAGCAGTGAAAATAGCTATGGCTACACCTTC
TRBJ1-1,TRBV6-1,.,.,CASSEVWSAGNTEAFF,TGTGCCAGCAGTGAAGTTTGGTCTGCGGGGAACACTGAAGCTTTCTTT
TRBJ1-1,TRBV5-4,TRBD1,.,CASSRTGESEAFF,TGTGCCAGCAGCCGGACAGGGGAATCTGAAGCTTTCTTT
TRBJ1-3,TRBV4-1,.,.,CASSQYVLVVDGNTIYF,TGCGCCAGCAGCCAGTACGTGCTAGTGGTCGATGGAAACACCATATATTTT
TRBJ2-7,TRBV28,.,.,CASSWSTGGRAHEQYF,TGTGCCAGCAGTTGGAGTACGGGGGGCAGGGCCCACGAGCAGTACTTC
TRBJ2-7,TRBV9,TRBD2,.,CASSEGASGSYEQYF,TGTGCCAGCAGCGAGGGCGCTAGCGGCTCCTACGAGCAGTACTTC